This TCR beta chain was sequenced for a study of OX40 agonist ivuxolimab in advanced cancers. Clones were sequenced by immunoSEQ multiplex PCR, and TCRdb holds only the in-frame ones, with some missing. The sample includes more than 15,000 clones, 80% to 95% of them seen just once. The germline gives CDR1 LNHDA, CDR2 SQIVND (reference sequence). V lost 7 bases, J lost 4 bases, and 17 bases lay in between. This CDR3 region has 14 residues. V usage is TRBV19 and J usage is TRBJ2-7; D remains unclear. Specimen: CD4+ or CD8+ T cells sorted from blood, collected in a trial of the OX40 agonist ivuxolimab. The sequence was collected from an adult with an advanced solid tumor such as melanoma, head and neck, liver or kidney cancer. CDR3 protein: CASKAADHVYEQYF. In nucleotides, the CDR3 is TGTGCCAGTAAGGCGGCGGATCACGTATACGAGCAGTACTTC.